Listed here are 27 T cell receptor beta chains from one sample, sequenced in a study of metastatic and nonmetastatic thyroid tumors. Using MiXCR, TCRdb reanalyzed the PCR reads. The sample lists some 83,000 clones, 9.5% to 15% seen once, with about 10% in the top ten. There were no patients who had received any treatment before thyroid surgery. The sample was tumor tissue. The receptor set was obtained from a female donor with papillary thyroid cancer or a benign thyroid nodule (not recorded which). Some clones in this sample may be carry-over from other donors' samples.

This clone was counted only a few times. This chain uses TRBV20-1 with TRBJ2-7; possible D gene TRBD2, 7 bases. Germline CDR1 DFQATT, CDR2 SNEGSKA (reference sequence). CDR3 length: 14 residues. Trimming removed 5 bases from V and 2 bases from J, with 16 bases in between. As DNA, the CDR3 is TGCAGTGCTCCTCGGGGGGCCGCTCCCTACGAGCAGTACTTC. Protein product: CSAPRGAAPYEQYF.

The chain carries TRBV20-1 and TRBJ2-2, with D unresolved. CDR1 and CDR2 from the germline V gene are DFQATT and SNEGSKA (reference sequence). V was trimmed by 5 bases and J by 2 bases, leaving 12 bases between them. The CDR3 loop spans 14 amino acids. CDR3 bases: TGCAGTGCTGCAAATGTTCGTAACACCGGGGAGCTGTTTTTT. Its protein is CSAANVRNTGELFF.

This clone was counted many times. The J gene is TRBJ1-1, the V gene TRBV6-1, with a tentative D call TRBD1 (6 bases). The CDR3 has 13 residues. Between the trimmed V and J ends, which lost 4 bases and 6 bases, there was a span of 12 bases. CDR1 is MNHNS and CDR2 is SASEGT in the germline V gene. The CDR3 DNA follows: TGTGCCAGCAGTGCCAACAGGGATGCTGAAGCTTTCTTT. The encoded protein is CASSANRDAEAFF.

This clone was recorded many times. This sequence joins TRBV5-1 and TRBJ1-2; D is possibly TRBD1 (6 bases). CDR3 length: 15 amino acids. Trimming left V 2 bases short and J 2 bases short, with 13 bases between. Germline V gene sequence: CDR1 SGHRS, CDR2 YFSETQ. The CDR3 DNA is TGCGCCAGCAGCTTAGGGGGAGGATCGAACTATGGCTACACCTTC. Its translation is CASSLGGGSNYGYTF.

The V call is TRBV20-1, the J call TRBJ2-7, with 7 bases matching TRBD2. From germline, CDR1 is DFQATT and CDR2 SNEGSKA (reference sequence). The CDR3 extends over 12 amino acids. Unmatched junction bases numbered 10, after V lost 6 bases and J lost 8 bases. The DNA of the CDR3 is TGCAGTGCCGGCGGGGGTGTCAACCAGCAGTACTTC. Translation gives CSAGGGVNQQYF.

The sample holds many counts of this clone. The chain uses TRBV30 and TRBJ1-6, with no clear D. Germline V gives CDR1 GTSNPN, CDR2 SVGIG (reference sequence). Deletions cut 0 bases from V and 9 bases from J, with 9 bases between. This CDR3 comprises 13 residues. CDR3 in DNA: TGTGCCTGGAGTGTCAAAGGAGGTTCACCCCTCCACTTT. It is translated as CAWSVKGGSPLHF.

The table lists this clone with many counts. The V gene is TRBV20-1, the J gene TRBJ1-4; no reliable D call. The V end was cut by 0 bases, the J end by 5 bases, with 7 bases between. CDR3 size: 13 residues. The germline gives CDR1 DFQATT, CDR2 SNEGSKA (reference sequence). The CDR3 DNA reads as TGCAGTGCTAGAGATTCCGGGAATGAAAAACTGTTTTTT. Encoded protein: CSARDSGNEKLFF.

This clone occurred many times. The chain combines TRBV6-1 with TRBJ1-2; 9 nucleotides match TRBD1. J lost 0 bases, V lost 5 bases, and 7 bases had no gene match. The CDR3 is made up of 16 amino acids. Germline V lookup: CDR1 MNHNS, CDR2 SASEGT. The CDR3 DNA is TGTGCCAGCAGTCCCCGGGGGACAGGGTCTAACTATGGCTACACCTTC. This translates into CASSPRGTGSNYGYTF.

This clone has ten or more counts. This CDR3 is also generated by other DNA sequences in the sample. The CDR3 region has the DNA TGCGCCAGCAGCTACAGAATAGGGGAACCCACAGATACGCAGTATTTT. Encoded protein: CASSYRIGEPTDTQYF. V and J are TRBV5-1 and TRBJ2-3; D is perhaps TRBD1 (5 bases). V was pared by 3 bases and J by 2 bases, with 16 bases between. CDR1 and CDR2 from the germline V gene are SGHRS and YFSETQ. This CDR3 is 16 amino acids long. The full variable domain, with the rest looked up from reference TRBV5-1 and TRBJ2-3, is KAGVTQTPRYLIKTRGQQVTLSCSPISGHRSVSWYQQTPGQGLQFLFEYFSETQRNKGNFPGRFSGRQFSNSRSEMNVSTLELGDSALYLCASSYRIGEPTDTQYFGPGTRLTVL.

This clone was observed many times. The chain has TRBV6-1 and TRBJ2-5; TRBD1 is a possible D gene (6 bases). V was clipped by 5 bases and J by 1 base, with 17 bases between them. Germline V lookup: CDR1 MNHNS, CDR2 SASEGT. This CDR3 contains 16 residues. Here the CDR3 reads CASSRTPRDTQETQYF. The CDR3 coding sequence is TGTGCCAGCAGTCGGACACCTCGGGACACCCAAGAGACCCAGTACTTC.

Ten or more counts support this clone. The V call is TRBV5-1, the J call TRBJ2-6, with D unresolved. Between the trimmed V and J ends, which lost 0 bases and 3 bases, there was a span of 4 bases. The CDR3 extends over 14 amino acids. From germline, CDR1 is SGHRS and CDR2 YFSETQ. CDR3 DNA: TGCGCCAGCAGCTTGGAAGGTGGGGCCAACGTCCTGACTTTC. Protein product: CASSLEGGANVLTF.

This clone was counted a few times. Since a much larger clone is just one base distant, this may be a read error. J is TRBJ1-2 and V is TRBV19; 7 nucleotides line up with TRBD1. The CDR3 spans 13 residues. Germline assignment: CDR1 LNHDA and CDR2 SQIVND (reference sequence). The CDR3 coding sequence is TGTGTCAGTAGACAGGGAATGAACTATGGCTACACCTTC. Residues: CVSRQGMNYGYTF.

This clone was found many times. The chain has TRBV5-1 and TRBJ1-2; D perhaps matches TRBD1 (5 bases). V lost 0 bases and J lost 4, with 13 bases in between. CDR1 and CDR2 from the germline V gene are SGHRS and YFSETQ. This CDR3 has 15 residues. The CDR3 loop reads CASSLDGGLIYGYTF. The DNA of the CDR3 is TGCGCCAGCAGCTTGGATGGGGGATTAATCTATGGCTACACCTTC. Variable domain in full (rest from reference TRBV5-1 and TRBJ1-2): KAGVTQTPRYLIKTRGQQVTLSCSPISGHRSVSWYQQTPGQGLQFLFEYFSETQRNKGNFPGRFSGRQFSNSRSEMNVSTLELGDSALYLCASSLDGGLIYGYTFGSGTRLTVV.

There are many counts of this clone. V and J are TRBV10-3 and TRBJ2-3, with 9 nucleotides matching TRBD2. The V gene end was trimmed by 7 bases and the J gene end by 6 bases; junction bases not matched to a gene: 5. The CDR3 runs to 13 residues. Germline assignment: CDR1 ENHRY and CDR2 SYGVKD. The CDR3 nucleotides read TGTGCCATCAATCAGCGGGAGGTTGATACGCAGTATTTT. This translates into CAINQREVDTQYF.

V usage is TRBV15 and J usage is TRBJ1-4, with a possible D match to TRBD1 (5 bases). This CDR3 is 19 amino acids long. V lost 0 bases and J 0 bases, leaving 17 bases between the germline ends. Germline V gene data show CDR1 as LNHNV and CDR2 as YYDKDF (reference sequence). Here the CDR3 DNA reads TGTGCCACCAGCAGAGATTGGGGCGGACACTATGCAACTAATGAAAAACTGTTTTTT. Translation: CATSRDWGGHYATNEKLFF.

This clone has at least ten counts. The chain employs TRBV4-2 and TRBJ2-3; D is undetermined. CDR1 LGHNA and CDR2 YNFKEQ come from the germline V gene. V was shortened by 0 bases and J by 3 bases, with 13 bases between the two germline ends. This CDR3 spans 16 amino acids. The DNA for the CDR3 is TGTGCCAGCAGCCAAGAGGCTCCTCCAAGAACAGATACGCAGTATTTT. Residues: CASSQEAPPRTDTQYF.

A note on this clone: A much larger clone lies one base from this, so it may be a read error. V usage is TRBV29-1 and J usage is TRBJ1-1, with 10 positions matching TRBD1. The CDR3 runs 11 residues. Germline values: CDR1 SQVTM, CDR2 ANQGSEA. The CDR3 DNA reads as TGCAGCGTTGGGACAGGGGGGATGGCTTACTTT. It specifies CSVGTGGMAYF.

This clone was observed at least ten times. The chain recombines TRBV6-1 with TRBJ1-3, with a possible D match to TRBD1 (5 bases). Germline V CDR1 and CDR2: MNHNS, SASEGT. The CDR3 is made up of 15 amino acids. The germline V and J ends were trimmed by 7 bases and 3 bases, with 16 bases remaining between them. The CDR3 nucleotides read TGTGCCAGCACTCGTCAGGGCTTCTTTGGAAACACCATATATTTT. This codes for CASTRQGFFGNTIYF.

This clone has ten or more counts. The chain carries TRBV20-1 and TRBJ2-7; 10 bases fit TRBD2. V lost 5 bases, J lost 4 bases, and 8 bases stayed unmatched. From germline, CDR1 is DFQATT and CDR2 SNEGSKA (reference sequence). The CDR3 loop spans 14 amino acids. CDR3 protein: CSALSPAGGYEQYF. CDR3 DNA sequence: TGCAGTGCTCTCAGCCCAGCGGGAGGGTACGAGCAGTACTTC.

Ten or more counts support this clone. This chain uses TRBV4-1 with TRBJ2-3, with D possibly matching TRBD2 (5 bases). The CDR3 length is 16 residues. Trimming took off 0 bases at V and 5 bases at J, with 15 bases between the two ends. Germline V gives CDR1 MGHRA, CDR2 YSYEKL. CDR3 amino acids: CASSQDWRRRGDTQYF. CDR3 coding DNA: TGCGCCAGCAGCCAAGATTGGCGCCGCCGGGGAGATACGCAGTATTTT.

In its sample, this clone was seen many times. V usage is TRBV20-1 and J usage is TRBJ2-7, with a tentative D call TRBD2 (6 bases). This CDR3 region has 15 residues. Looked up from germline, CDR1 is DFQATT and CDR2 is SNEGSKA (reference sequence). The V and J ends lost 3 bases and 0 bases respectively, with 15 bases between them. CDR3 sequence: CSASSLRGASYEQYF. In nucleotides, the CDR3 is TGCAGTGCTAGTAGTTTGCGGGGCGCCTCCTACGAGCAGTACTTC.

Of note for this clone: Possible read error: a much larger clone is one base away. V is TRBV12-3 or TRBV12-4 and J is TRBJ2-3; 8 bases map to TRBD2. The CDR3 has 16 amino acids. V dropped 7 bases and J dropped 2; count of bases not matched to a gene: 11. CDR3 region: CASNRLARGTTDTQYF. CDR3 nucleotide sequence: TGTGCCAGCAATAGACTAGCGAGAGGGACCACAGATACGCAGTATTTT.

Only a few counts were recorded for this clone. A much larger clone lies one base from this, so it may be a read error. The V gene is TRBV29-1, the J gene TRBJ2-7; D perhaps matches TRBD1 (7 bases). Between the trimmed V and J ends, which lost 4 bases and 3 bases, there was a span of 13 bases. The germline V gene has CDR1 SQVTM and CDR2 ANQGSEA. CDR3 size: 13 residues. For the CDR3, the DNA is TGCAGCGTTGGGCGACAGGGAGGCTACGAGCAGTACTTC. It is translated as CSVGRQGGYEQYF.

This clone was found many times. The rearrangement joins TRBV20-1 to TRBJ2-7; 13 bases are a match to TRBD2. Germline lookup yields CDR1 DFQATT and CDR2 SNEGSKA (reference sequence). There are 15 residues in the CDR3. V was clipped by 1 base and J by 2 bases; unmatched bases: 2. The chain's CDR3 is CSARVGTSGTYEQYF. The CDR3 DNA reads TGCAGTGCTAGAGTCGGGACTAGCGGGACCTACGAGCAGTACTTC.

This clone was detected only a few times. The junction departs from germline at one end; a sequencing error may be responsible. The J gene is TRBJ1-5, the V gene TRBV19; 8 bases map to TRBD1. CDR3 length: 14 amino acids. The germline V gene encodes CDR1 LNHDA and CDR2 SQIVND (reference sequence). The CDR3 sequence is CAGGTGDSNQPHHF. In DNA, the CDR3 is TGTGCAGGCGGGACAGGTGATAGCAATCAGCCCCATCATTTT.

This sequence joins TRBV12-3 or TRBV12-4 and TRBJ2-3; 9 nucleotides align to TRBD2. Trimming at V came to 3 bases and at J to 3 bases, leaving 7 bases not matched to a gene. CDR3 length equals 16 residues. The CDR3, as DNA: TGTGCCAGCAGTTTCGGGACTAGCCCTACGACAGATACGCAGTATTTT. Amino acid sequence: CASSFGTSPTTDTQYF.

This clone was recorded at least ten times. This chain connects TRBV20-1 to TRBJ2-5, with D perhaps TRBD2 (5 bases). The CDR3 length is 13 residues. Germline V gene data show CDR1 as DFQATT and CDR2 as SNEGSKA (reference sequence). Trimming cost V 0 bases and J 4 bases, with 9 bases left between them. CDR3 nucleotides: TGCAGTGCTAGAGACTATGCGGGAGAGACCCAGTACTTC. This sequence encodes CSARDYAGETQYF.